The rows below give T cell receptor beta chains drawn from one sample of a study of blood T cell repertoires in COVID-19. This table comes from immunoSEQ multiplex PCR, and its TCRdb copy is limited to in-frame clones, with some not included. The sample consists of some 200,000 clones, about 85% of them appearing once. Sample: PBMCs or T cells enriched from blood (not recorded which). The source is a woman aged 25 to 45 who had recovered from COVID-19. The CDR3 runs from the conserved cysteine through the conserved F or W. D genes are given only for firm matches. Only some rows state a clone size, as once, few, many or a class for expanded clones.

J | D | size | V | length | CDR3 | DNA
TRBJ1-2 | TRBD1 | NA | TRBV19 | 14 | CASSLTGGAYGYTF | TGTGCCAGTAGCCTTACAGGGGGCGCCTATGGCTACACCTTC
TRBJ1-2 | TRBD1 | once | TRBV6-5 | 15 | CASLPMGGTGDGYTF | TGTGCCAGCCTCCCCATGGGGGGGACAGGGGATGGCTACACCTTC
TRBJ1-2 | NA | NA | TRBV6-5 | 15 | CASSYSLPRNYGYTF | TGTGCCAGCAGTTACTCCCTACCCCGAAACTATGGCTACACCTTC
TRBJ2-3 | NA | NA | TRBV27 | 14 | CASSFISRLDTQYF | TGTGCCAGCAGTTTTATTAGCCGCCTTGATACGCAGTATTTT
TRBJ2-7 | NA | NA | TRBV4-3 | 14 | CASSQASGEEEQYF | TGCGCCAGCAGCCAAGCTTCGGGGGAGGAAGAGCAGTACTTC
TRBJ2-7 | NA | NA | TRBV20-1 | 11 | CSASLGFEQYF | TGCAGTGCTAGTTTGGGCTTCGAGCAGTACTTC
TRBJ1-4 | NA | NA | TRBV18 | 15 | CASSPIQATNEKLFF | TGTGCCAGCTCACCGATCCAGGCAACTAATGAAAAACTGTTTTTT
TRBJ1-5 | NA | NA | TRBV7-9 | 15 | CASSQDWEEVQPQHF | TGTGCCAGCAGTCAGGACTGGGAAGAGGTCCAGCCCCAGCATTTT
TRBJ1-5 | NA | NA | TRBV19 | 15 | CASSFTGFENQPQHF | TGTGCCAGTAGTTTCACAGGGTTCGAAAATCAGCCCCAGCATTTT
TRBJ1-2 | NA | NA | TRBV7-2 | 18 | CASTLDGGLGRLNYGYTF | TGTGCCAGCACCTTGGATGGGGGCCTGGGGCGTCTTAACTATGGCTACACCTTC
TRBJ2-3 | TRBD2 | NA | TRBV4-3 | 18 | CASSQDHLVAGVPDTQYF | TGCGCCAGCAGCCAAGATCATCTGGTAGCGGGGGTACCAGATACGCAGTATTTT
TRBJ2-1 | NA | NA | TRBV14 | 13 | CASSQGHYNEQFF | TGTGCCAGCAGCCAAGGACACTACAATGAGCAGTTCTTC
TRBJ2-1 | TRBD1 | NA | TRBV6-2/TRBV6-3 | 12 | CASSYGQGPSLF | TGTGCCAGCAGTTACGGACAGGGTCCGTCCCTCTTC
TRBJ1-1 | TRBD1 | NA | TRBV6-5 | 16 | CASSYFLGTGVTEAFF | TGTGCCAGCAGTTATTTCCTTGGGACAGGGGTAACTGAAGCTTTCTTT
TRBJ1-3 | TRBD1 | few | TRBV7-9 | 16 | CASSPPGTANVNTIYF | TGTGCCAGCAGCCCCCCCGGGACAGCAAATGTAAACACCATATATTTT
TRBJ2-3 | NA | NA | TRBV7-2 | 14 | CASSFPPNLYTQYF | TGTGCCAGCAGCTTCCCCCCCAATTTGTATACGCAGTATTTT
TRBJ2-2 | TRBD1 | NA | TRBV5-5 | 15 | CASRRDRVNTGELFF | TGTGCCAGCAGAAGGGACAGGGTGAACACCGGGGAGCTGTTTTTT
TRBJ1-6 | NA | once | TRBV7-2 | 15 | CASRVTGSYNSPLHF | TGTGCCAGCAGGGTAACAGGTTCCTATAATTCACCCCTCCACTTT
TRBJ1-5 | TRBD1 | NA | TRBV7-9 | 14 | CASSLEGAGQPQHF | TGTGCCAGCAGCTTAGAGGGGGCCGGACAGCCCCAGCATTTT
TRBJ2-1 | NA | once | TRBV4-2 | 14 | CASSPRPGRGEQFF | TGTGCCAGCAGCCCCCGGCCCGGTAGGGGTGAGCAGTTCTTC
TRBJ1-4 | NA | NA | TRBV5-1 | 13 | CASSSGGGEKLFF | TGCGCCAGCAGCTCCGGCGGAGGTGAAAAACTGTTTTTT
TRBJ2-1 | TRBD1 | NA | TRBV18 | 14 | CASFRDRGQHEQFF | TGTGCCAGCTTCCGGGACAGGGGGCAGCATGAGCAGTTCTTC
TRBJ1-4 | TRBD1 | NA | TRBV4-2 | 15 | CASSQEDRVGEKLFF | TGTGCCAGCAGCCAAGAGGACAGGGTGGGGGAAAAACTGTTTTTT
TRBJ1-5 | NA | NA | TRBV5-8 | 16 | CASSLVSDYSNQPQHF | TGTGCCAGCAGCTTGGTGTCAGATTATAGCAATCAGCCCCAGCATTTT
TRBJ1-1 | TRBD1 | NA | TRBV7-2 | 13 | CASSLEGAAEAFF | TGTGCCAGCAGCTTAGAGGGGGCGGCTGAAGCTTTCTTT
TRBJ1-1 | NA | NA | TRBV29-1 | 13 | CSVAPPGNTEAFF | TGCAGCGTGGCCCCCCCAGGGAACACTGAAGCTTTCTTT
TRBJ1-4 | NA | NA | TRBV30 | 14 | CAWSDGGANEKLFF | TGTGCCTGGAGTGACGGGGGGGCTAATGAAAAACTGTTTTTT
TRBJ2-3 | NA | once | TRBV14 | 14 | CASSQGYATDTQYF | TGTGCCAGCAGCCAAGGGTATGCGACAGATACGCAGTATTTT
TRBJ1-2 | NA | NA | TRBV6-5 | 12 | CASSRTAYGYTF | TGTGCCAGCAGCCGGACAGCCTATGGCTACACCTTC
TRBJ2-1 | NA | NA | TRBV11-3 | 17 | CASSLVGGSGPYNEQFF | TGTGCCAGCAGCTTAGTAGGTGGTAGCGGCCCCTACAATGAGCAGTTCTTC
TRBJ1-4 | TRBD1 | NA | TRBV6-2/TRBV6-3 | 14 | CASSSQGAEEKLFF | TGTGCCAGCAGTTCCCAGGGGGCTGAAGAAAAACTGTTTTTT
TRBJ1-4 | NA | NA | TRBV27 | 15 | CASSSYGGGGEKLFF | TGTGCCAGCAGTTCGTACGGAGGTGGGGGGGAAAAACTGTTTTTT
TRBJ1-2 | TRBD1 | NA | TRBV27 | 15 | CASSLYGTDNEGYTF | TGTGCCAGCAGTTTATACGGGACAGACAATGAGGGCTACACCTTC
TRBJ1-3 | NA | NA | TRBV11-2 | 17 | CASSLSHNSLSGNTIYF | TGTGCCAGCAGCCTAAGCCACAACAGCTTATCTGGAAACACCATATATTTT
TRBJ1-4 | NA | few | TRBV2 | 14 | CASSEGAGDEKLFF | TGTGCCAGCAGTGAGGGGGCAGGGGATGAAAAACTGTTTTTT
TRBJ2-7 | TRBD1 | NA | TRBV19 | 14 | CASSTGDRRYEQYF | TGTGCCAGTAGTACCGGGGACAGACGCTACGAGCAGTACTTC